The clone carrying this TCR beta chain was picked up many times. Its cognate antigen is unknown. Researchers attached unique molecular identifiers to individual cDNA molecules. TCRdb re-analysed the 5' RACE reads in MiXCR, keeping a single row per CDR3 protein. The table shows approximately 80,000 distinct CDR3 sequences, with approximately 12% occurring only once. The data originate from a study of early T cells in non-severe SARS-CoV-2 infection. Study context: Alpha and beta chains were unpaired, from unsorted whole-blood bulk RNA.

Overall study results and limits: The study's VDJdb matching favored anti-spike CD8 responses and missed private and CD4 specificities.

The CDR3 has 9 amino acids. Germline V gene data show CDR1 as MNHEY and CDR2 as SVGAGI. Trimming removed 11 bases at V and 12 bases at J, with 11 bases between. This clonotype was sampled from an adult who was a healthcare worker with PCR-confirmed SARS-CoV-2 infection or an uninfected control (not recorded which). The J gene is TRBJ1-5, the V gene TRBV6-5; D unclear. Specimen: whole blood. CDR3 bases: TGTGCCCCGGCGGCCGGCCAGCATTTT. It is translated as CAPAAGQHF.